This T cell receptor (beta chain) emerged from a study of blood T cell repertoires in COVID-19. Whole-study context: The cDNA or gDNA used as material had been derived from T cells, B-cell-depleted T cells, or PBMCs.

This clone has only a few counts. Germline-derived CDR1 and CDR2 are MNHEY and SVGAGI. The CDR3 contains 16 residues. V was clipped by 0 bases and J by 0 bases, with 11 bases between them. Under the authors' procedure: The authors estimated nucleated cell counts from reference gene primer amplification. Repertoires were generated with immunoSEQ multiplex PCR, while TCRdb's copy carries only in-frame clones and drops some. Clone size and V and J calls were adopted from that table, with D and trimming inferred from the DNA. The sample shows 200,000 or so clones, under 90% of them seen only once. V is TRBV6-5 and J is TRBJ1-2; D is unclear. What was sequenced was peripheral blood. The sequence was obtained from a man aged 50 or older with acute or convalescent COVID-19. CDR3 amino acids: CASSYSRRTTNYGYTF. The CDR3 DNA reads TGTGCCAGCAGTTACTCGCGAAGGACTACTAACTATGGCTACACCTTC.